This T cell receptor beta chain stems from a study of T cell clonality in common variable immunodeficiency. Clones were sequenced by immunoSEQ multiplex PCR, and TCRdb holds only the in-frame ones, with some missing. Captured here are under 40,000 clones, none seen once; the top ten comprise roughly 5.6%. This clone has more than one count but fewer than ten. Its antigen is currently unknown. The read ends 3 residues shy of where the CDR3 ends; the end is completed using the germline J gene. Study conclusions and caveats: Fewer deletions and N-nucleotide insertions were reportedly seen in common variable immunodeficiency TCR beta sequences.

J lost 0 bases, V lost 0 bases, and 7 bases had no gene match. CDR3 length equals 17 residues. CDR1 and CDR2 from the germline V gene are LNHDA and SQIVND (reference sequence). The chain couples TRBV19 to TRBJ1-1; 7 bases line up with TRBD1. The clonotype originates from a human donor with common variable immunodeficiency. The specimen was peripheral blood mononuclear cells. The CDR3 DNA, read in part, is TGTGCCAGTAGTATAGATCGGACAGGATTAATGAACACTGAA. Translated, it gives CASSIDRTGLMNTE. The full CDR3 is CASSIDRTGLMNTEAFF. The entire variable domain, with the rest obtained from reference TRBV19 and TRBJ1-1, is as follows: DGGITQSPKYLFRKEGQNVTLSCEQNLNHDAMYWYRQDPGQGLRLIYYSQIVNDFQKGDIAEGYSVSREKKESFPLTVTSAQKNPTAFYLCASSIDRTGLMNTEAFFGQGTRLTVV.